A selection of T cell receptor beta chains follows, all from one sample in a study of T cell responses to AZD1222 COVID-19 vaccine. Here immunoSEQ multiplex PCR was the method, and the copy in TCRdb shows in-frame clones only, minus some. Of 90,000 to 130,000 clones detected, around 82% appear once; the ten largest clones hold roughly 5%. Material: peripheral blood, obtained on day 0 of AZD1222 vaccination. These receptors were obtained from an adult in good health. The CDR3 runs from the conserved cysteine through the conserved F or W. D genes are given only for firm matches. A row's size may be missing; if present it is once, few, many or a size class.

d_call,clone_size,v_call,j_call,cdr3_aa,cdr3_nt
TRBD2,few,TRBV7-2,TRBJ2-7,CASSLDSGRGEQYF,TGTGCCAGCAGCTTAGACAGCGGGAGAGGCGAGCAGTACTTC
TRBD1,once,TRBV28,TRBJ1-2,CASTPGGQGPFNYGYTF,TGTGCCAGCACCCCAGGGGGGCAGGGCCCCTTTAACTATGGCTACACCTTC
-,-,TRBV9,TRBJ1-1,CASSVVQFNTEAFF,TGTGCCAGCAGCGTAGTTCAGTTTAACACTGAAGCTTTCTTT
-,-,TRBV30,TRBJ2-3,CARSRSVTDTQYF,TGTGCCCGATCACGATCGGTGACAGATACGCAGTATTTT
TRBD1,-,TRBV27,TRBJ1-6,CASTLQGASSPLHF,TGTGCCAGCACGCTACAGGGGGCTTCTTCACCCCTCCACTTT
-,-,TRBV11-2,TRBJ2-2,CASSLVVNTGELFF,TGTGCCAGCAGCTTAGTGGTCAACACCGGGGAGCTGTTTTTT
-,-,TRBV28,TRBJ1-4,CASSPGEGVSEKLFF,TGTGCCAGCAGTCCCGGGGAGGGGGTTTCTGAAAAACTGTTTTTT
TRBD1,-,TRBV5-8,TRBJ1-3,CASSRGQVRSGNTIYF,TGTGCCAGCAGCCGGGGACAGGTCCGCTCTGGAAACACCATATATTTT
-,-,TRBV7-2,TRBJ2-5,CASSLALGRQTQYF,TGTGCCAGCAGCTTAGCGTTAGGAAGGCAGACCCAGTACTTC
-,-,TRBV7-8,TRBJ1-6,CASSFGRAGSPLHF,TGTGCCAGCAGCTTTGGCAGGGCCGGGTCACCCCTCCACTTT
-,-,TRBV24-1,TRBJ2-3,CATSDLHEGAIRTDTQYF,TGTGCCACCAGTGATTTGCATGAAGGAGCGATCCGCACAGATACGCAGTATTTT
TRBD2,-,TRBV3-1/TRBV3-2,TRBJ2-3,CASSRRAGVGDTQYF,TGTGCCAGCAGCCGTCGAGCGGGAGTAGGAGATACGCAGTATTTT
TRBD2,-,TRBV3-1/TRBV3-2,TRBJ2-7,CASSQGVDSSGGYEQYF,TGTGCCAGCAGCCAAGGGGTAGATAGTAGCGGGGGTTACGAGCAGTACTTC
TRBD1,few,TRBV24-1,TRBJ1-2,CATSTGASGYGYTF,TGTGCCACTTCTACAGGGGCCTCGGGCTATGGCTACACCTTC
-,-,TRBV14,TRBJ1-3,CASSQDLVGRNTIYF,TGTGCCAGCAGCCAAGATCTCGTAGGGAGAAACACCATATATTTT
-,-,TRBV19,TRBJ1-6,CASRTLTEVGNSPLHF,TGTGCCAGTAGAACCTTAACAGAAGTCGGTAATTCACCCCTCCACTTT
-,-,TRBV7-2,TRBJ1-1,CASSSYTPNTEAFF,TGTGCCAGCAGCTCCTACACCCCGAACACTGAAGCTTTCTTT
TRBD1,-,TRBV19,TRBJ1-1,CASSNTGATEAFF,TGTGCCAGTAGTAACACAGGGGCAACTGAAGCTTTCTTT
TRBD1,-,TRBV5-1,TRBJ1-2,CASRVTGGVDYGYTF,TGCGCCAGCAGGGTTACAGGGGGCGTTGACTATGGCTACACCTTC
TRBD1,few,TRBV10-3,TRBJ2-1,CAITRTGENNEQFF,TGTGCCATCACCAGGACAGGGGAAAACAATGAGCAGTTCTTC
-,-,TRBV12-3/TRBV12-4,TRBJ1-1,CASRQRSQAFF,TGTGCCAGCAGACAACGTAGCCAAGCTTTCTTT
-,-,TRBV3-1/TRBV3-2,TRBJ2-1,CATGEGSYNEQFF,TGTGCCACCGGGGAAGGCTCCTACAATGAGCAGTTCTTC
-,once,TRBV2,TRBJ1-1,CASSPGTRGTEAFF,TGTGCCAGCAGCCCTGGGACAAGGGGGACTGAAGCTTTCTTT
-,-,TRBV9,TRBJ2-2,CASSVGQLDFTGELFF,TGTGCCAGCAGCGTAGGACAGCTAGATTTTACCGGGGAGCTGTTTTTT
TRBD1,-,TRBV23-1,TRBJ2-3,CASRKGQGTDTQYF,TGCGCCAGCAGAAAGGGACAGGGGACCGATACGCAGTATTTT
-,-,TRBV5-5,TRBJ1-6,CASSSFEGYNSPLHF,TGTGCCAGCAGCTCTTTCGAGGGTTATAATTCACCCCTCCACTTT
-,-,TRBV7-8,TRBJ1-3,CASSLQSSGNTIYF,TGTGCCAGCAGCTTACAGAGCTCTGGAAACACCATATATTTT
-,-,TRBV4-3,TRBJ2-1,CASSQSQNSYNEQFF,TGCGCCAGCAGCCAGTCGCAAAACTCCTACAATGAGCAGTTCTTC
-,few,TRBV3-1/TRBV3-2,TRBJ1-1,CASSQEPRGEAFF,TGTGCCAGCAGCCAGGAACCCAGGGGTGAGGCTTTCTTT
-,-,TRBV6-2/TRBV6-3,TRBJ2-3,CASTPVSGVADTQYF,TGTGCCAGCACCCCTGTGAGTGGGGTGGCAGATACGCAGTATTTT
-,-,TRBV27,TRBJ1-1,CASSVLPGRGTEAFF,TGTGCCAGCAGTGTCCTCCCAGGCAGGGGAACTGAAGCTTTCTTT
-,-,TRBV3-1/TRBV3-2,TRBJ2-7,CASSQPPGSYEQYF,TGTGCCAGCAGCCAGCCCCCGGGGAGCTACGAGCAGTACTTC
-,-,TRBV5-4,TRBJ2-2,CASSLVGQTTGELFF,TGTGCCAGCAGCTTGGTTGGACAGACCACCGGGGAGCTGTTTTTT
TRBD1,-,TRBV27,TRBJ1-2,CASSFVPTGPGYGYTF,TGTGCCAGCAGTTTCGTCCCGACAGGGCCGGGCTATGGCTACACCTTC
TRBD1,-,TRBV5-4,TRBJ2-2,CASSGRDRGLGGELFF,TGTGCCAGCAGCGGAAGGGACAGGGGGCTGGGCGGGGAGCTGTTTTTT
-,-,TRBV9,TRBJ2-3,CASSVAGAKGTQYF,TGTGCCAGCAGCGTAGCGGGGGCAAAGGGTACGCAGTATTTT
-,-,TRBV3-1/TRBV3-2,TRBJ1-2,CASSQARQFYGYTF,TGTGCCAGCAGCCAAGCTAGGCAATTCTATGGCTACACCTTC
TRBD1,few,TRBV30,TRBJ1-2,CAPGTGYGYTF,TGTGCCCCCGGGACAGGGTATGGCTACACCTTC
-,-,TRBV19,TRBJ1-5,CASSIDRPGRVNQPQHF,TGTGCCAGTAGTATAGATCGACCGGGCAGGGTAAATCAGCCCCAGCATTTT
-,-,TRBV4-3,TRBJ1-6,CASSQQLNSFQSSYNSPLHF,TGCGCCAGCAGCCAACAGCTCAATTCATTCCAGAGCTCCTATAATTCACCCCTCCACTTT
-,-,TRBV3-1/TRBV3-2,TRBJ1-1,CASSQGPGRAEAFF,TGTGCCAGCAGCCAAGGGCCGGGGAGGGCTGAAGCTTTCTTT
-,-,TRBV14,TRBJ2-2,CASSQERVNTGELFF,TGTGCCAGCAGCCAAGAAAGGGTGAACACCGGGGAGCTGTTTTTT
TRBD1,-,TRBV6-6,TRBJ1-2,CASSYGTVAYNGYTF,TGTGCCAGCAGTTACGGGACAGTGGCCTATAATGGCTACACCTTC
-,-,TRBV3-1/TRBV3-2,TRBJ2-7,CASSPRTAPSYEQYF,TGTGCCAGCAGCCCTCGGACGGCGCCATCCTACGAGCAGTACTTC
-,-,TRBV5-1,TRBJ1-5,CASSLASGPADSIMQPQHF,TGCGCCAGCAGCTTGGCCTCTGGACCCGCCGACAGTATAATGCAGCCCCAGCATTTT
TRBD1,-,TRBV7-9,TRBJ1-1,CASSTTGGSAEAFF,TGTGCCAGCAGCACGACAGGGGGCAGCGCTGAAGCTTTCTTT
-,few,TRBV19,TRBJ1-5,CASSISSNTNQPQHF,TGTGCCAGTAGTATAAGTAGCAATACCAATCAGCCCCAGCATTTT
TRBD1,-,TRBV14,TRBJ1-3,CASSQDRTGKRNTIYF,TGTGCCAGCAGCCAAGACCGGACAGGGAAACGAAACACCATATATTTT
-,-,TRBV5-1,TRBJ2-5,CASSSGRTAQGAQYF,TGCGCCAGCAGCTCTGGGAGGACGGCCCAAGGGGCCCAGTACTTC
-,-,TRBV4-1,TRBJ2-1,CASSQAETSYNEQFF,TGCGCCAGCAGCCAAGCTGAGACTAGTTACAATGAGCAGTTCTTC
-,-,TRBV6-5,TRBJ1-2,CASSYDGNYGYTF,TGTGCCAGCAGTTACGATGGGAACTATGGCTACACCTTC
TRBD1,-,TRBV18,TRBJ1-4,CASSTGAGNEKLFF,TGTGCCAGCTCAACAGGGGCCGGTAATGAAAAACTGTTTTTT
TRBD1,-,TRBV27,TRBJ1-2,CASSFRTGRGYTF,TGTGCCAGCAGTTTCCGGACAGGGAGAGGCTACACCTTC